Relative to its sample, the clone carrying this TCR beta chain is large. Its antigen is unidentified. This sample is drawn from a study of vaccination and CD4 T cells after COVID-19. General study results and limits: Convalescent patients studied were relatively few, and early post-infection timepoints were absent.

At the Johns Hopkins FTIC core, DNA taken from cultured CD4+ T cells was sequenced by way of the Oncomine TCR Beta short-read assay. After culture, CD4+ T cells served as the source for genomic DNA extraction. From the PCR reads, TCRdb called clonotypes with MiXCR, one entry per CDR3 protein. The sample has some 1,400 distinct CDR3 sequences, under 15% seen once; the top ten hold around a quarter. The V gene end was trimmed by 5 bases and the J gene end by 14 bases; junction bases not matched to a gene: 12. CDR1 is SNHLY, CDR2 FYNNEI, per germline. The CDR3 length is 14 residues. The treatment here: approximately nine-day PBMC culture with coronavirus spike peptide pools or control peptides (ViraFEST assay). From the unexposed donor, CD4+ T cells were collected ahead of the COVID-19 pandemic (2011-2018).

This receptor was obtained from a human donor in good health. The sample comprised CD4+ T cells from blood, cultured in vitro. The V gene is TRBV2, the J gene TRBJ1-6; 7 bases agree with TRBD1. The CDR3 sequence: CASSRDSSIEALHF. As DNA, the CDR3 is TGTGCCAGCAGTCGGGACAGTTCGATAGAGGCCCTCCACTTT. Filled out from reference TRBV2 and TRBJ1-6, the complete variable domain reads EPEVTQTPSHQVTQMGQEVILRCVPISNHLYFYWYRQILGQKVEFLVSFYNNEISEKSEIFDDQFSVERPDGSNFTLKIRSTKLEDSAMYFCASSRDSSIEALHFGNGTRLTVT.